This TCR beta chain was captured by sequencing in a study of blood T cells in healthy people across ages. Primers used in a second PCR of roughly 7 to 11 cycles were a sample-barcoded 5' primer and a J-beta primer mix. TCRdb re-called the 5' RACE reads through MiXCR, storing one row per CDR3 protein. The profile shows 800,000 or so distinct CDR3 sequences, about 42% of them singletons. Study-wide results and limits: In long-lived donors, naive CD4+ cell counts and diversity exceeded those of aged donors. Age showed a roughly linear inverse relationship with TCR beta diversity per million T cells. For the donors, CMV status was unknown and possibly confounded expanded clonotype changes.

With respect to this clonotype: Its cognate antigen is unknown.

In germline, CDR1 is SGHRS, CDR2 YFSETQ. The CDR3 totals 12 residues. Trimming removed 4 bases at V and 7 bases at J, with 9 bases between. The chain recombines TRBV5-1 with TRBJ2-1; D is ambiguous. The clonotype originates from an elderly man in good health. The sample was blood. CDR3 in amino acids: CASSTDGNEQFF. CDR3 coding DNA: TGCGCCAGCAGCACCGATGGAAATGAGCAGTTCTTC.